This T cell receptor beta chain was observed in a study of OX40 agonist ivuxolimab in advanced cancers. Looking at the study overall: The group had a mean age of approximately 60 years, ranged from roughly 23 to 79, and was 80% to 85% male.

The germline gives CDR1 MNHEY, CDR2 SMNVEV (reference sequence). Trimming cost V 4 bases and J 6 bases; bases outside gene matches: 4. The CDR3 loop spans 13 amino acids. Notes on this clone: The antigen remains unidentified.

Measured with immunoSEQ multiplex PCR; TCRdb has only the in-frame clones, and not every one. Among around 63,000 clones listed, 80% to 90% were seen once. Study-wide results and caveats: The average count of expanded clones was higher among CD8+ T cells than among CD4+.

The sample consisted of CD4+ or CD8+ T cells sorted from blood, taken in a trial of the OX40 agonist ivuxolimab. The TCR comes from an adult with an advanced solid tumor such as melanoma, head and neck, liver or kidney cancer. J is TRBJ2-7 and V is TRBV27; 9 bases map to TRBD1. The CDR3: CASSSVTGGEQYF. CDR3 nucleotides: TGTGCCAGCAGTTCGGTGACAGGGGGCGAGCAGTACTTC.